This paragraph covers one TCR beta chain sequence. Its antigen is currently unknown. This entry comes from a study of T cell responses to AZD1222 COVID-19 vaccine. Whole-study findings and limits: Most donors were white British, females outnumbered males, and clonal diversity was possibly underestimated. No repertoire was sampled before or during the peak T cell response, only after it.

Here immunoSEQ multiplex PCR was the method, and the copy in TCRdb shows in-frame clones only, minus some. The sample carries 95,000 to 130,000 clones, 80% to 90% recorded once. V gave up 5 bases and J gave up 2 bases; unmatched junction bases: 4. The CDR3 length is 14 residues. From germline, CDR1 is LNHDA and CDR2 SQIVND (reference sequence). The receptor comes from an adult in good health. The chain employs TRBV19 and TRBJ2-3; 7 bases are a match to TRBD1. The specimen was peripheral blood, collected on day 0 of MenACWY control vaccination. In DNA form, the CDR3 reads TGTGCCAGTAGTCTGCAGGGGGACACAGATACGCAGTATTTT. It specifies CASSLQGDTDTQYF.